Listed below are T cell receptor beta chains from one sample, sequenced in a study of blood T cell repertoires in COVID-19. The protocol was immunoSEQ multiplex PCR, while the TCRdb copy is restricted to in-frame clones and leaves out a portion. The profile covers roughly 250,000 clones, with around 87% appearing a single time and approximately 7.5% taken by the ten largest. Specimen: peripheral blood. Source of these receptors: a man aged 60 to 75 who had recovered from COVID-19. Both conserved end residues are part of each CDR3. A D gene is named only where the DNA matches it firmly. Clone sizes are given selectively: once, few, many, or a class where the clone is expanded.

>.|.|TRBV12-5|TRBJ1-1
CASGLLGTHNMNTEAFF
TGTGCTAGTGGTTTGTTGGGGACACATAACATGAACACTGAAGCTTTCTTT
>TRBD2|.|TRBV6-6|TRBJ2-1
CASSRTRTSGGSNEQFF
TGTGCCAGCAGTCGAACCCGGACTAGCGGGGGTAGTAATGAGCAGTTCTTC
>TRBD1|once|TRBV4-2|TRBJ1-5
CASSQVQGENQPQHF
TGTGCCAGCAGCCAAGTGCAGGGGGAAAATCAGCCCCAGCATTTT
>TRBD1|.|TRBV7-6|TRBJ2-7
CASSLGTGINEQYF
TGTGCCAGCAGCCTAGGGACAGGGATAAACGAGCAGTACTTC
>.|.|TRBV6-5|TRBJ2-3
CASSLTSSDTQYF
TGTGCCAGCAGTTTAACTAGCTCGGATACGCAGTATTTT
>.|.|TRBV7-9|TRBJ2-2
CASSFASGELFF
TGTGCCAGCAGCTTTGCGTCCGGGGAGCTGTTTTTT
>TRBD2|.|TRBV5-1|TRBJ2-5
CASSLSPLAGDQETQYF
TGCGCCAGCAGCTTATCTCCACTAGCGGGGGACCAAGAGACCCAGTACTTC
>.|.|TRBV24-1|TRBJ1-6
CATSDFPGTPLHF
TGTGCCACCAGTGATTTCCCAGGGACACCCCTCCACTTT
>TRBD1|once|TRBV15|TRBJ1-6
CATSRDWTGTNSPLHF
TGTGCCACCAGCAGAGATTGGACAGGGACTAATTCACCCCTCCACTTT
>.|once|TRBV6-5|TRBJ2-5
CASSYSFQETQYF
TGTGCCAGCAGTTACTCCTTCCAAGAGACCCAGTACTTC
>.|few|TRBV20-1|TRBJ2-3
CSASPSTDTQYF
TGCAGTGCTAGTCCTAGCACAGATACGCAGTATTTT
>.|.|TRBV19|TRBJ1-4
CASSISPTNEKLFF
TGTGCCAGTAGTATATCTCCAACTAATGAAAAACTGTTTTTT
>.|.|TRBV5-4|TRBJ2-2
CASSLGGGTGELFF
TGTGCCAGCAGCTTGGGTGGGGGGACCGGGGAGCTGTTTTTT
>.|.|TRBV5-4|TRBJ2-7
CASSPRDSPYEQYF
TGTGCCAGCAGCCCCCGGGACTCCCCCTACGAGCAGTACTTC
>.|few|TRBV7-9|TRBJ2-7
CASSLPGFSYEQYF
TGTGCCAGCAGCTTACCAGGATTCTCCTACGAGCAGTACTTC
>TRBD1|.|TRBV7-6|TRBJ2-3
CASSLEAGQGADTQYF
TGTGCCAGCAGCTTAGAGGCGGGACAGGGGGCAGATACGCAGTATTTT
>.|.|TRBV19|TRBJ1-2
CASSPQGLGDYYGYTF
TGTGCCAGTAGCCCTCAAGGGCTAGGGGATTACTATGGCTACACCTTC
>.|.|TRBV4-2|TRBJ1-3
CASSESEAASGNTIYF
TGTGCCAGCAGTGAATCGGAGGCTGCCTCTGGAAACACCATATATTTT
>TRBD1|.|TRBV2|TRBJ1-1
CASSALTGGATEAFF
TGTGCCAGCAGTGCCCTAACAGGGGGTGCTACTGAAGCTTTCTTT
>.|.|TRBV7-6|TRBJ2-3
CASSLGSGSDTQYF
TGTGCCAGCAGCTTAGGTTCCGGGTCAGATACGCAGTATTTT
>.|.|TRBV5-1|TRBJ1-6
CASSHNTPGATKSPLHF
TGCGCCAGCAGCCACAATACCCCAGGGGCGACTAAGTCACCCCTCCACTTT
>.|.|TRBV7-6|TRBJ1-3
CASSSPGQTGNTIYF
TGTGCCAGCAGTTCCCCTGGCCAGACTGGAAACACCATATATTTT
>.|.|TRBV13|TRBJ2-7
CASSLGGGTRRTYEQYF
TGTGCCAGCAGCTTAGGCGGGGGTACAAGACGGACCTACGAGCAGTACTTC
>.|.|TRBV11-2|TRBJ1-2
CASSSGHEVYGYTF
TGTGCCAGCAGCTCGGGACACGAGGTCTATGGCTACACCTTC
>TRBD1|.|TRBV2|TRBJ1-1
CARQPGQMNTEAFF
TGTGCCAGACAACCGGGACAGATGAACACTGAAGCTTTCTTT
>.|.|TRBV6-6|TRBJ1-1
CATTLRTANTEAFF
TGTGCCACCACCCTTCGGACAGCGAACACTGAAGCTTTCTTT
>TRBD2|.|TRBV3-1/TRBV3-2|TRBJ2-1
CASSQEFGRGSSYNEQFF
TGTGCCAGCAGCCAAGAGTTTGGGCGGGGGAGCTCCTACAATGAGCAGTTCTTC
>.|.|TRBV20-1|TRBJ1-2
CSATSNYGYTF
TGCAGTGCTACCAGTAACTATGGCTACACCTTC
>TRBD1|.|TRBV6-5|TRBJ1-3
CASMEGATSGNTIYF
TGTGCCAGCATGGAGGGGGCCACCTCTGGAAACACCATATATTTT
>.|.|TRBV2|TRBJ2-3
CASSGGRTDTQYF
TGTGCCAGCAGTGGGGGGCGCACAGATACGCAGTATTTT
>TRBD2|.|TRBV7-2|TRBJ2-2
CASSSGLAGGPKGELFF
TGTGCCAGCAGCTCGGGACTAGCGGGGGGGCCTAAAGGGGAGCTGTTTTTT
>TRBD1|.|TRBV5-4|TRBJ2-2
CASSQTGGRTGELFF
TGTGCCAGCAGCCAGACAGGGGGCCGAACCGGGGAGCTGTTTTTT
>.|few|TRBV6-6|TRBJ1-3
CASSYSGSGNTIYF
TGTGCCAGCAGTTACTCCGGGTCGGGAAACACCATATATTTT
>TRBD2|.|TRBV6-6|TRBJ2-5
CASSILSPSRLAGGPRTQYF
TGTGCCAGCAGCATCCTTAGTCCGTCTAGGCTAGCGGGGGGGCCCAGGACCCAGTACTTC
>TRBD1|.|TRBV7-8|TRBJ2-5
CASSSLDRGGQETQYF
TGTGCCAGCAGCTCCCTGGACAGGGGAGGACAAGAGACCCAGTACTTC
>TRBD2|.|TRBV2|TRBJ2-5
CASRTLERLAGRETQYF
TGTGCCAGCAGAACTCTGGAAAGACTAGCGGGGAGGGAGACCCAGTACTTC
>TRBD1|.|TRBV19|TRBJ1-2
CATNRGRDDGYTF
TGTGCCACGAACAGGGGGCGCGATGATGGCTACACCTTC
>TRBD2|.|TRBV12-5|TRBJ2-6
CASGFGGSKSSGANVLTF
TGTGCTAGTGGTTTCGGGGGGTCTAAGAGCTCTGGGGCCAACGTCCTGACTTTC
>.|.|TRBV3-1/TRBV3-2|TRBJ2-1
CASSWRPGVYYNEQFF
TGTGCCAGCAGCTGGAGGCCGGGGGTTTATTACAATGAGCAGTTCTTC